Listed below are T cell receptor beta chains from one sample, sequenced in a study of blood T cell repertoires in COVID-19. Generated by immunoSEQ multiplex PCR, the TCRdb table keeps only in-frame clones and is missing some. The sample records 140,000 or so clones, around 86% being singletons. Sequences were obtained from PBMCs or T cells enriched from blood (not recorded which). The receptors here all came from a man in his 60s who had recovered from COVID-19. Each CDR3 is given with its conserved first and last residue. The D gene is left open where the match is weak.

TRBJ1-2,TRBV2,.,CASRERSDFYGYTF
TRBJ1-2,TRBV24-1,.,CATSEPQGRGGYTF
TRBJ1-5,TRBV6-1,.,CASSEGQGSQPQHF
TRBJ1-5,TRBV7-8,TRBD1,CASSGGTGERPQHF
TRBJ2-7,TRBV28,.,CASTVAGNYEQYF
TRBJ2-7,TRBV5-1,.,CASSRRQGLYEQYF
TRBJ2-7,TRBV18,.,CASSPGQTYEQYF
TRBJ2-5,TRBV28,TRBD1,CASRGQTEAQYF
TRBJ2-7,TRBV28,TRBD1,CASSLNTGGARSEQYF
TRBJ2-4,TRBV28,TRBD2,CASSFVYGGAAKNIQYF
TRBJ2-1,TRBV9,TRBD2,CASSVGAAGVYEQFF
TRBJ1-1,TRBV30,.,CASETGLGAEAFF
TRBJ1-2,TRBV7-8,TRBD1,CASSPGGVGRMNYGYTF
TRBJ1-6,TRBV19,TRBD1,CASSITGTGYNSPLHF
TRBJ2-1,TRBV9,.,CASSVSARRTIEQFF
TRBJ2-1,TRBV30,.,CAWSGTPTKYNEQFF
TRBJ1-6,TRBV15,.,CATSRDSSGYSPLHF
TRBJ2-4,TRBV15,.,CATSREIGDIVLAKNIQYF
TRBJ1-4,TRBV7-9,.,CASSLGAGEKLFF
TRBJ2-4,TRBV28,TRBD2,CARGSRGGPKNIQYF